This record concerns one TCR beta chain sequence. What antigen it recognizes has not been identified. There are no base qualities to consult, and no much larger clone falls within one base. The entry originates in a study of T cell repertoires in cytomegalovirus infection (dated by TCRdb to about 2019). Broadly, across the study: Recently identified HLA-C-restricted CMV epitopes, whose presentation resists viral immunomodulation, were targeted by peptide stimulations together with well-studied HLA-B-restricted epitopes. The HLA type of each donor mattered for the analysis, because public TCR beta signatures pointed to carriage of CMV infection along with the matching HLA type.

The treatment or condition label, as the study defines it: in vitro stimulation with specific CMV peptide epitopes to enrich CMV-specific T cells. Instrument on record: Illumina HiSeq 1500. The public sequencing data were trimmed at Q25 with fastp and processed into clonotypes with MiXCR by TCRdb, which kept only in-frame beta chains. Entries that share a CDR3 protein sequence are merged under the most common genes and DNA. The sample profile shows 570,000 or so distinct CDR3 sequences; almost 40% of them were found once. The ten most abundant clones make up over 45% of the sample. Broad study findings and their caveats: In both this cohort and an independent roughly 350-donor cohort, the cumulative frequency of public TCR beta family members distinguished carriers of CMV infection plus the relevant HLA type. The ex vivo response was dominated by HLA-C-restricted CMV-specific TCR beta clonotypes, and the single most frequent clonotype in two of eight donors was supplied by these HLA-C-restricted clonotypes.

The material sequenced was cultured PBMCs, taken from culture after CMV antigen stimulation. The clonotype originates from a human donor in good health (CMV status not recorded). Some clones in this sample may be carry-over from other donors' samples.

The CDR3 loop reads CASGPEMNTEAFF. The sequenced DNA is TGTGCCAGCGGACCAGAGATGAACACTGAAGCTTTCTTT. The receptor chain draws on TRBV6-1 and TRBJ1-1; the D gene lacks a confident call. The CDR3 numbers 13 residues from cysteine through phenylalanine. Only CDR3 DNA is held: 39 bases, read in frame from base 1. Sequences MNHNS (CDR1) and SASEGT (CDR2) are obtained from the germline V gene. At the junction V is shortened by 8 bases and J by 0 bases, with 10 bases in between.